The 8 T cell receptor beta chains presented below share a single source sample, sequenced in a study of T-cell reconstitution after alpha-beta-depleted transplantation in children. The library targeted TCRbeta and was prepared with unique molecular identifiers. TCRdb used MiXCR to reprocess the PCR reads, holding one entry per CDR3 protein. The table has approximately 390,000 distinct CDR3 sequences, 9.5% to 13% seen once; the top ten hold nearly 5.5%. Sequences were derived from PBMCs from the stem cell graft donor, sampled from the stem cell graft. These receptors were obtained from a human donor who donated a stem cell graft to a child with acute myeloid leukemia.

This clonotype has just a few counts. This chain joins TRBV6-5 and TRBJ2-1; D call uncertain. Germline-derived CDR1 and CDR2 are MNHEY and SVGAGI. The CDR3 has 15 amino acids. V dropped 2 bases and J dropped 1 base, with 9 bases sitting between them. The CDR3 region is CASSYGEGSYNEQFF. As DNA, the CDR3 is TGTGCCAGCAGTTACGGGGAAGGGTCCTACAATGAGCAGTTCTTC.

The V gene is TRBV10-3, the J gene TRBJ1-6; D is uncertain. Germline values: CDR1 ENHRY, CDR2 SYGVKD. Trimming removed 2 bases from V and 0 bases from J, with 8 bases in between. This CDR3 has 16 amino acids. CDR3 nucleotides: TGTGCCATCAGTGAGAAGGGAAGCTCCTATAATTCACCCCTCCACTTT. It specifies CAISEKGSSYNSPLHF.

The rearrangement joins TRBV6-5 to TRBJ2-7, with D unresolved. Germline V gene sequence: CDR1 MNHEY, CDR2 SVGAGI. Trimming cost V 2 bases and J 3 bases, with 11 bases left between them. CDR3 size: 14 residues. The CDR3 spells CASSYIGSYYEQYF. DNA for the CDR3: TGTGCCAGCAGTTACATAGGGTCTTACTACGAGCAGTACTTC.

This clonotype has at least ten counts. The CDR3 protein is CASSQEGTGVLSPLHF. DNA for the CDR3: TGCGCCAGCAGCCAAGAGGGGACAGGGGTACTTTCACCCCTCCACTTT. The genes are TRBV4-1 and TRBJ1-6, with 10 bases identical to TRBD1. CDR1 is MGHRA and CDR2 is YSYEKL in the germline V gene. With 0 bases clipped from V and 9 bases from J, the junction kept 5 bases outside the gene matches. The CDR3 extends over 16 amino acids.

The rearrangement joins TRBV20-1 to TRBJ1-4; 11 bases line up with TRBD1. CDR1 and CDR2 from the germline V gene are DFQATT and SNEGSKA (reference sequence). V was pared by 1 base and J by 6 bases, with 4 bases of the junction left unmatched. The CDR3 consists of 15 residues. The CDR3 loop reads CSARGTGGADEKLFF. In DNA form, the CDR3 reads TGCAGTGCTAGAGGGACAGGGGGCGCGGATGAAAAACTGTTTTTT.

CDR3 loop: CASTNGTGGLQPQHF. The CDR3 DNA is TGTGCCAGCACCAACGGGACAGGGGGACTTCAGCCCCAGCATTTT. This chain connects TRBV25-1 to TRBJ1-5, with 11 bases lining up with TRBD1. CDR1 and CDR2 (germline): MGHDK, SYGVNS. This CDR3 comprises 15 residues. V trimming: 7 bases; J trimming: 6 bases; junction bases outside the gene matches: 8.

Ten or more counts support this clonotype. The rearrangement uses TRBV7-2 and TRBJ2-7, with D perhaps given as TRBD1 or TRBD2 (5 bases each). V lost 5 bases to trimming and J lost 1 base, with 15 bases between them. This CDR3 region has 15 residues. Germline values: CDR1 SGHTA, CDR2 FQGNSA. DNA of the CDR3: TGTGCCAGCAGCCCTACCGGGGACGGTTCCTACGAGCAGTACTTC. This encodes CASSPTGDGSYEQYF.

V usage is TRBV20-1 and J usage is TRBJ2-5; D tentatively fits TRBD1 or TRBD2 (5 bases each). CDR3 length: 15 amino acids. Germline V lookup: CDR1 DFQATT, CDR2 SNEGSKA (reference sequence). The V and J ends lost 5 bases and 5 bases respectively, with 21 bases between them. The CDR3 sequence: CSARRDERESETQYF. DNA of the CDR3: TGCAGTGCTCGAAGGGACGAACGTGAGAGTGAGACCCAGTACTTC.